This TCR beta chain was captured in a study of radiotherapy plus CTLA-4 blockade in lung cancer. Produced via immunoSEQ multiplex PCR; TCRdb's table is partial and in-frame only. The sample has about 81,000 clones, about three quarters seen once. The CDR3 has 15 amino acids. Germline V gene lookup returns CDR1 SNHLY and CDR2 FYNNEI. V lost 4 bases and J 7 bases, leaving 16 bases between the germline ends. The sequence was collected from a human donor with non-small cell lung cancer that progressed on radiotherapy plus ipilimumab. The source was peripheral blood, collected from a patient treated with radiotherapy plus ipilimumab. The chain has TRBV2 and TRBJ1-4; D is possibly TRBD1 (6 bases). The CDR3 reads CASSVTGPSSEKLFF. The CDR3 coding sequence is TGTGCCAGCAGTGTTACAGGGCCGTCGAGTGAAAAACTGTTTTTT.